This TCR beta chain was obtained from a study of shared clonotypes between healthy human individuals (dated by TCRdb to 2020 to 2021). A note on the overall study: The cohort included a few men and two women between 18 and 49 years of age. For each donor, CD4 naive and CD4 memory were each given three plates, CD8 naive was given two plates, and CD8 memory was given one plate. To estimate repertoire size and how much clonotype sharing occurs between individuals, the study deeply sequenced the blood TCR repertoires of several healthy adults. To increase sequencing depth and limit assay-specific biases, TCR repertoire library preparation and sequencing were carried out by different laboratories using diverse techniques. Each donor's leukapheresis produced roughly between roughly 0.85 and 10 billion PBMCs.

Healthy HIV-negative adults with no recently reported acute infections or vaccinations were included as donors. Only Caucasian adults living in Nashville, Tennessee, USA were represented among the donors. CD4+ T cells were enriched by magnetic negative selection, after which naive cells were positively selected on CD45RA and the negative fraction was taken as the memory subset. Blood was obtained by leukapheresis, after which PBMCs were separated by Ficoll-Histopaque density gradient centrifugation and cryopreserved in liquid nitrogen vapor phase. Analytical flow cytometry was used to check the purity and quantity of each magnetically sorted T cell population. From each sorted fraction, genomic DNA was isolated and quantified by UV absorbance on a Nanodrop 2000c. Compared with germline, V lacks 1 base and J lacks 4 bases; bases without a gene match: 10. The CDR3 goes from the cysteine to the phenylalanine over 17 residues. The retained sequence is limited to the CDR3, 51 bases, with the frame set at the first base. From the germline V gene, CDR1 is KGHSH and CDR2 is LQKENI.

Broader findings and caveats from the paper: Pairwise subsampling led to the expectation that sequencing depth would affect the degree of clonotype sharing among donors. Sampling was limited to blood, and TCR repertoires in tissue likely differ from TCR repertoires in blood. Rarefaction of sorted-subset datasets indicated incomplete sequencing despite the large sequencing depth. Naive subsets generally had larger estimated clonotype richness than memory subsets did. Higher generation probabilities were observed for clonotypes shared by all four sorted-subset donors than for non-shared clonotypes. The small number of donors limited the genetic and exposure-history diversity represented. When four donors were compared, the shared fraction of clonotypes was about 5.2% for naive CD4, over 3% for naive CD8, 2.3% for memory CD4, and 0.4% for memory CD8.

Regarding this clone: The target of this receptor is not known. Qualities for individual bases were not recorded, and no much larger clone is one base off.

Using the deep immunoSEQ assay, TCR CDR3 regions were amplified from genomic DNA by multiplex PCR. Extracted genomic DNA from each cell subset was spread evenly across all wells of several immunoSEQ 96-well plates, with each plate serving as a replicate. For sorted subsets, each replicate PCR was loaded with 200 to 250 ng genomic DNA, equivalent to 25,000 to 30,000 T cell genomes. Purified libraries were quantified with a Qubit 3.0 fluorometer, sized on a Bioanalyzer 2100, and re-quantified with the KAPA Library Quantification kit. Every immunoSEQ 96-well plate was sequenced on a separate single-read 150-cycle Illumina NextSeq 550 flow cell. The original methods were these. Because the immunoSEQ output held only junctional sequences and lacked quality scores, the filtering could not match the filtering applied to full-length reads. To assign V/J genes and CDR3, sequences were annotated against IMGT germline references using PyIR, a Python wrapper for IgBLAST v1.9. Reads were removed for weak V/J assignments (E-value above 1e-6), missing CDR3, stop codons, out-of-frame junctions, or ambiguous translated residues. A V3J clonotype was defined by an identical inferred V gene, J gene, and CDR3 amino acid sequence. Percentage overlap between repertoires was computed as shared unique clonotypes divided by the size of the smaller repertoire. Three approaches were used to assess repertoire richness: RTK rarefaction, the Chao1 estimator, and Recon v2.1 estimates of unobserved clonotypes. OLGA was used to compute generation probabilities for all TCRbeta clonotypes that the gDNA method yielded from a handful of donors. Here the immuneACCESS table is served through TCRdb, limited to in-frame sequences with V and J called. Missing clones are a known gap in these copies; in checked studies unresolved V genes cover under half, and the rest lacks a known reason. That table gives V, J and clone size, and the DNA gave D and trimming. The sample contains 700,000 or so clones, 72% of them found a single time. The biggest ten clones account for roughly 1.8% of the sample.

This clonotype was obtained from a woman between 25 and 40 years old in good health. Rearrangement joined TRBV18 to TRBJ2-5; a stretch of 9 junction bases matches TRBD1. The material sequenced was memory CD4+ T cells sorted from blood. Explained via the paper, the cell subset or site label denotes: CD45RA-negative fraction. For the CDR3, the sequence is CASSPRRPGQGSETQYF. The nucleotide sequence is TGTGCCAGCTCACCACGGAGGCCGGGACAGGGCTCAGAGACCCAGTACTTC.